The rows below give T cell receptor beta chains drawn from one sample of a study of shared clonotypes between healthy human individuals. Generated by immunoSEQ multiplex PCR, the TCRdb table keeps only in-frame clones and is missing some. This sample has some 360,000 clones, with about 70% found just once. Material for sequencing was memory CD4+ T cells sorted from blood. The receptor source for this set is a man aged 30 to 45 in good health. CDR3s include the opening cysteine and the closing phenylalanine or tryptophan. Rows may omit the clone size; those that give it use once, few, many or a size class.

clone_size | j_call | v_call | cdr3_aa
. | TRBJ2-5 | TRBV10-2 | CASGTSKETQYF
. | TRBJ1-2 | TRBV4-3 | CASSPELWTANYGYTF
. | TRBJ1-2 | TRBV9 | CASSGRRLGSMYGYTF
few | TRBJ2-1 | TRBV7-2 | CASSRRGRDNEQFF
. | TRBJ2-7 | TRBV19 | CASSSGQGAYEQYF
. | TRBJ2-3 | TRBV5-1 | CASSPGLQGASDTQYF
. | TRBJ2-1 | TRBV19 | CASSTGTSFNEQFF
. | TRBJ2-3 | TRBV11-3 | CASSLDGRSVLYPDTQYF
few | TRBJ2-1 | TRBV5-5 | CASSFLTGPNNEQFF
. | TRBJ2-7 | TRBV10-2 | CASSQYYEQYF
. | TRBJ1-3 | TRBV7-9 | CASSLVTGYGNTIYF
. | TRBJ2-3 | TRBV9 | CASSLNGHLSTDTQYF
. | TRBJ2-1 | TRBV7-9 | CASRPTFRRDQDNEQFF
. | TRBJ2-3 | TRBV18 | CASSPPGEAQYF
. | TRBJ1-2 | TRBV30 | CAWGAQQGLNYGYTF
. | TRBJ2-5 | TRBV7-6 | CASSLARQETQYF
. | TRBJ2-7 | TRBV11-2 | CASSLGPTSAGYEQYF
. | TRBJ2-7 | TRBV6-1 | CASSEATGTGREQYF
few | TRBJ2-1 | TRBV2 | CASIFPGTSVDNEQFF
. | TRBJ1-1 | TRBV27 | CASSSHPGGKNTEAFF
few | TRBJ2-1 | TRBV6-1 | CASSPDRVSDEQFF
few | TRBJ2-1 | TRBV5-4 | CASSFGTSLNNEQFF
. | TRBJ2-2 | TRBV19 | CASSIDPSIGELFF
. | TRBJ2-5 | TRBV6-9 | CASSYFRPPWTAQETQYF
. | TRBJ1-2 | TRBV5-8 | CASSLSQAGYTF
. | TRBJ2-3 | TRBV14 | CASSQTIGPGQGIYSTQYF
once | TRBJ2-1 | TRBV10-3 | CAIRDTGVSYNEQFF
few | TRBJ1-1 | TRBV27 | CASSSWAEAFF
. | TRBJ2-6 | TRBV19 | CASSYSSGANVLTF
. | TRBJ2-3 | TRBV19 | CASSTQTATDTQYF
. | TRBJ1-5 | TRBV2 | CASSDGTGRDQPQHF
. | TRBJ1-3 | TRBV7-9 | CASSLGNYRGSGNTIYF
few | TRBJ1-3 | TRBV15 | CATSPRDLAFSGNTIYF
once | TRBJ2-7 | TRBV19 | CASSIDFRDGEIYEQYF
. | TRBJ1-5 | TRBV6-1 | CASRGQGHQPQHF
. | TRBJ2-5 | TRBV7-2 | CASSSTGGIETQYF
. | TRBJ1-4 | TRBV2 | CASSFPGQGNEKLFF
. | TRBJ2-7 | TRBV7-8 | CASSLAKRTPSLYEQYF
. | TRBJ2-7 | TRBV6-1 | CASSVERTYEQYF
. | TRBJ1-5 | TRBV23-1 | CASSQEPGQAVNSNQPQHF
few | TRBJ1-4 | TRBV2 | CASSLWGRLSEKLFF
. | TRBJ2-2 | TRBV2 | CASSAYSLAGRANTGELFF
. | TRBJ1-5 | TRBV19 | CASSIRTGNQPQHF